This T cell receptor beta chain came from a study of tumor-infiltrating lymphocytes in localized non-small cell lung cancer. Study in general: Resected tumor was paired with non-adjacent uninvolved lung from the same patient. Study-wide findings and caveats: Higher tumor T cell infiltration than in uninvolved lung was supported by TCRbeta sequencing. Technical variation could not be separated from intratumor heterogeneity here.

A word on this clone: The target antigen is unknown.

Per germline, CDR1 KGHSH and CDR2 LQKENI. The CDR3 has 14 residues. V lost 1 base and J lost 1, with 8 bases in between. Clones were read by immunoSEQ multiplex PCR, and TCRdb kept only the in-frame ones, dropping some. The sample holds about 7,400 clones, 77% seen once. The sequenced sample was uninvolved lung tissue not adjacent to the tumor. The clonotype comes from a human donor with non-small cell lung cancer. This chain uses TRBV18 with TRBJ2-7, with D unclear. CDR3 sequence (DNA): TGTGCCAGCTCACCACTGGCGCAGTCCTACGAGCAGTACTTC. Its translation is CASSPLAQSYEQYF.